This TCR beta chain emerged from a study of blood T cell repertoires in COVID-19. Trimming cost V 3 bases and J 2 bases; bases outside gene matches: 8. The CDR3 has 15 residues. From germline, CDR1 is SGDLS and CDR2 YYNGEE. TCRdb keeps only in-frame clones here, not all; method: immunoSEQ multiplex PCR. Of around 290,000 clones in the sample, about 88% were seen once. The receptor's source is a woman aged 60-70 years in a cohort exposed to, infected with or recovered from COVID-19 (not recorded which). The chain recombines TRBV9 with TRBJ2-7, with 7 bases lining up with TRBD1. Sequencing input: PBMCs or T cells enriched from blood (not recorded which). The DNA for the CDR3 is TGTGCCAGCAGCGGATCACAGGGGAATCCCTACGAGCAGTACTTC. This translates into CASSGSQGNPYEQYF.